This T cell receptor beta chain was sequenced for a study of cytomegalovirus exposure and HLA in healthy donors. As for the study in general: A data release that came early held about 89 million unique TCRs from HLA-typed donors.

To note about this clone: What it binds is not known.

The CDR3 has 12 residues. The V end was cut by 2 bases, the J end by 3 bases, with 5 bases between. Germline CDR1 and CDR2: SGDLS and YYNGEE. Whole-study findings and limits: An analysis done earlier found most TCR beta V segments productive about 87% or about 30% of the time. A later analysis reportedly identified an Asian-associated ancestry cluster as carrying fewer N-insertions than the roughly 600-donor mean.

The primer mix had 60 Vbeta and 13 Jbeta primers. The assay was immunoSEQ multiplex PCR, and TCRdb's table has in-frame clones only and misses some. The sample lists tens of thousands of clones; about 66% were seen once. The rearrangement joins TRBV9 to TRBJ1-2, with TRBD1 as a possible D gene (5 bases). The sample taken for sequencing was PBMCs. The source of this sequence is a man aged 50-59 years in good health and CMV-seropositive. The CDR3 sequence is CASSVRDYGYTF. CDR3 bases: TGTGCCAGCAGCGTCAGGGACTATGGCTACACCTTC.